The present entry profiles one TCR beta chain with its context. This sample is drawn from a study of blood T cell repertoires in COVID-19. TCRdb keeps only in-frame clones here, not all; method: immunoSEQ multiplex PCR. Here the sample spans some 400,000 clones, approximately 90% being singletons. Cohort assignment relied on participant-reported clinical history. CDR3 length: 17 residues. The junction had 3 bases not matched to a gene; V was cut back by 0 bases and J by 0 bases. CDR1 and CDR2 from the germline V gene are KGHSH and LQKENI. The chain recombines TRBV18 with TRBJ2-3; 10 bases map to TRBD2. Sequenced sample: PBMCs or T cells enriched from blood (not recorded which). This receptor was taken from a woman aged 40 to 50 who had been exposed to COVID-19. CDR3 in DNA: TGTGCCAGCTCACCACCGGGACTAGCGACTAGCACAGATACGCAGTATTTT. Translation: CASSPPGLATSTDTQYF.